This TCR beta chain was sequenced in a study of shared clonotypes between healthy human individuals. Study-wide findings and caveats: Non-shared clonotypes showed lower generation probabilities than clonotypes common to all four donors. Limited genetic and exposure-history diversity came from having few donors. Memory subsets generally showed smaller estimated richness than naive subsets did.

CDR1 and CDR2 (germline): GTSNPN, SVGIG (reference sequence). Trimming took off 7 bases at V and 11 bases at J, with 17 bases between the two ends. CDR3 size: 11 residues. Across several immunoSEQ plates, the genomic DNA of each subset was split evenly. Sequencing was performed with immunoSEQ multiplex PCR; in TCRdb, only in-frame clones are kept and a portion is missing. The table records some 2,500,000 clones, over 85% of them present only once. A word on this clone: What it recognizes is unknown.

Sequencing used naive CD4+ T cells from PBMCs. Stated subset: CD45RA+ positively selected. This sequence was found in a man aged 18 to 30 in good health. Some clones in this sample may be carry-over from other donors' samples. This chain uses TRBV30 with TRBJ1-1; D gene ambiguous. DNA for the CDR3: TGTGCCTCCGCCGCGGGGTTTAGGGCTTTCTTT. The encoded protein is CASAAGFRAFF.